The entry that follows covers one T cell receptor (beta chain) sequence. The data originate from a study of blood T cell repertoires in COVID-19. How the authors handled the data: Reference gene primer amplification gave nucleated cell count estimates. Libraries were prepared by immunoSEQ multiplex PCR; TCRdb keeps only in-frame clonotypes and omits some of them. The V and J calls and clone size come from that table; D and trimming were worked out from the DNA. The table includes about 670,000 clones, over 80% detected once. Germline V gene data show CDR1 as LNHDA and CDR2 as SQIVND (reference sequence). V lost 1 base to trimming and J lost 4 bases; unmatched junction nucleotides: 4. The CDR3 consists of 15 residues.

The source of this sequence is a woman under 30 with acute or convalescent COVID-19. This chain uses TRBV19 with TRBJ1-5, with 7 bases matching TRBD1. The specimen sequenced was peripheral blood. CDR3 region: CASSIVGTANQPQHF. The CDR3 DNA reads as TGTGCCAGTAGTATAGTAGGGACAGCTAATCAGCCCCAGCATTTT.